The sequence of this T cell receptor (beta chain) was determined in a study of blood T cell repertoires in COVID-19. At the level of the study: The United States, Italy and Spain provided the acute and convalescent COVID-19 samples. T cells, B-cell-depleted T cells, or PBMCs supplied cDNA or gDNA.

Germline CDR1 and CDR2: LNHDA and SQIVND (reference sequence). The CDR3 loop spans 13 amino acids. V was pared by 3 bases and J by 4 bases, with 9 bases between. Authors' data handling: Reference gene primer amplification in the assay estimated nucleated cell counts. Only in-frame clones appear in the TCRdb table, and some are missing; sequencing was by immunoSEQ multiplex PCR. V and J calls and clone size are as listed in that table; D and trimming were resolved from the DNA. The data show about 170,000 clones, about four fifths seen once. Sequenced input: peripheral blood. The clonotype originates from a woman aged 80 or older with acute or convalescent COVID-19. This chain links TRBV19 with TRBJ1-2; tentative D call: TRBD1 (5 bases). The CDR3 region has the DNA TGTGCCAGTAGTATCCAGGGTGGCTATGGCTACACCTTC. It yields the protein CASSIQGGYGYTF.